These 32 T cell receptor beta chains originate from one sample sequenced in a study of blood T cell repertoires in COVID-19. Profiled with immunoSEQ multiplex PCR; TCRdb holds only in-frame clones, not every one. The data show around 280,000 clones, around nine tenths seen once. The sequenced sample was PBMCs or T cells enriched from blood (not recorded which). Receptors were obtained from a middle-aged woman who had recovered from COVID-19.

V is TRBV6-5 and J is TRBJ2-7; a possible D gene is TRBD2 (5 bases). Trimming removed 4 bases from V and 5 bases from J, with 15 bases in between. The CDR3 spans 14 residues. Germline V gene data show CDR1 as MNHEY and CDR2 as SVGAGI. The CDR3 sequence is CASSSRRVSDEQYF. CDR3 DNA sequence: TGTGCCAGCAGTTCAAGGCGGGTTTCGGACGAGCAGTACTTC.

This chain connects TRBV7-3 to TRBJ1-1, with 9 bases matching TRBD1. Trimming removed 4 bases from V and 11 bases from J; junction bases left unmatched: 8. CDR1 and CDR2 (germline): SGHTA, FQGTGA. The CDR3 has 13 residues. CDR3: CASSSRQGGVAFF. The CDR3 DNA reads TGTGCCAGCAGCTCCCGACAGGGGGGCGTCGCTTTCTTT.

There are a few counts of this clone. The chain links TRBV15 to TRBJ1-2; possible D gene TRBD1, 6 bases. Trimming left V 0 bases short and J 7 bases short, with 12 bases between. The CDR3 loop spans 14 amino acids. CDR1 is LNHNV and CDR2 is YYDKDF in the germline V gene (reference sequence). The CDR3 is CATSRDGAGVGYTF. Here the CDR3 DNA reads TGTGCCACCAGCAGAGATGGGGCAGGGGTTGGCTACACCTTC.

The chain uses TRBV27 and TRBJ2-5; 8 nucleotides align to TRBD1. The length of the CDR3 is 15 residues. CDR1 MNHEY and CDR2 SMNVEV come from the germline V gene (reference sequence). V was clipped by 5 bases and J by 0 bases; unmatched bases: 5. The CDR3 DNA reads TGTGCCAGCAGTAAAACACAGGGGGACCAAGAGACCCAGTACTTC. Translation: CASSKTQGDQETQYF.

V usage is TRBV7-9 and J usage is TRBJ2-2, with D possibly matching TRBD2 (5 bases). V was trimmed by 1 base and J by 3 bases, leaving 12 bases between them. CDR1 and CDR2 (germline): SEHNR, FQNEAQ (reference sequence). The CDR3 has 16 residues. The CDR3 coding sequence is TGTGCCAGCAGCTTAGGCGGAGGAGGCCACACCGGGGAGCTGTTTTTT. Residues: CASSLGGGGHTGELFF.

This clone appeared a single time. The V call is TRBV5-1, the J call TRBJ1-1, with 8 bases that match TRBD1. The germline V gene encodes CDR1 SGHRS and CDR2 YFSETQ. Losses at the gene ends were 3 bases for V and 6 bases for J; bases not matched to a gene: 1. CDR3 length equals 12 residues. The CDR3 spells CASSSGQAEAFF. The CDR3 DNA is TGCGCCAGCAGCTCGGGACAGGCTGAAGCTTTCTTT. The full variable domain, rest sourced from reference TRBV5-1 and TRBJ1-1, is KAGVTQTPRYLIKTRGQQVTLSCSPISGHRSVSWYQQTPGQGLQFLFEYFSETQRNKGNFPGRFSGRQFSNSRSEMNVSTLELGDSALYLCASSSGQAEAFFGQGTRLTVV.

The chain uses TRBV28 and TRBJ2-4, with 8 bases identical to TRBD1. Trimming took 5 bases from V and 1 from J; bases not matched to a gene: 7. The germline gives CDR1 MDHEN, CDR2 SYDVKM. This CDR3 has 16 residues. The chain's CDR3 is CASSGGQGGAKNIQYF. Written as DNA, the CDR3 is TGTGCCAGCAGTGGCGGACAGGGTGGGGCCAAAAACATTCAGTACTTC.

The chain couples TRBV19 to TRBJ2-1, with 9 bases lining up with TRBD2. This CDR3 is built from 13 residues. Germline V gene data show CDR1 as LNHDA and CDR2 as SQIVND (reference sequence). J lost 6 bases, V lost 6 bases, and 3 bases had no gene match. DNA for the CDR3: TGTGCCAGTAGGGCTAGCGGGGCCAATGAGCAGTTCTTC. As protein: CASRASGANEQFF.

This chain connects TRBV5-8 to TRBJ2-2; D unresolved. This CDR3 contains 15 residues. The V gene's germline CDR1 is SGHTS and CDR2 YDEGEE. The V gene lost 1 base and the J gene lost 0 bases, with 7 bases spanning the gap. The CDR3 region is CASSLILTNTGELFF. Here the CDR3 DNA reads TGTGCCAGCAGCTTGATACTAACGAACACCGGGGAGCTGTTTTTT.

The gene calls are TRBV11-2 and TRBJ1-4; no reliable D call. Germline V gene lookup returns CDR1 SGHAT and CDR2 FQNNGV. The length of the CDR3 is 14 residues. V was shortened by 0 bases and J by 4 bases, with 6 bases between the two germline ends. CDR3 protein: CASSLERVNEKLFF. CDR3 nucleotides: TGTGCCAGCAGCTTAGAGAGAGTTAATGAAAAACTGTTTTTT. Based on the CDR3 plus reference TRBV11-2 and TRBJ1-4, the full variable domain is EAGVAQSPRYKIIEKRQSVAFWCNPISGHATLYWYQQILGQGPKLLIQFQNNGVVDDSQLPKDRFSAERLKGVDSTLKIQPAKLEDSAVYLCASSLERVNEKLFFGSGTQLSVL.

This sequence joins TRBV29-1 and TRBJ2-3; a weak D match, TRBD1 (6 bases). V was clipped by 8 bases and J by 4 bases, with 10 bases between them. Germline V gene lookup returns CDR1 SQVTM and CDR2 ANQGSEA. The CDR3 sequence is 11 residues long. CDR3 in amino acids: CSPWTADTQYF. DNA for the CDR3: TGCAGCCCCTGGACAGCAGATACGCAGTATTTT.

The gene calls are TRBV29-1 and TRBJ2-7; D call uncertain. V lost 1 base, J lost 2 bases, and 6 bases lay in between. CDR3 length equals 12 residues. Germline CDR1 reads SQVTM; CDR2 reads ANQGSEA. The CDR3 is CSVEVRPYEQYF. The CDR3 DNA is TGCAGCGTTGAAGTGAGGCCCTACGAGCAGTACTTC.

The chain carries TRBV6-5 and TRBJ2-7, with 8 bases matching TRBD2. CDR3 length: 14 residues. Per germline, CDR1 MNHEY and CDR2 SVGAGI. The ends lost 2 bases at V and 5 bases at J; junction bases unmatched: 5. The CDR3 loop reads CASSYGAGVDEQYF. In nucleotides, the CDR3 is TGTGCCAGCAGTTACGGAGCGGGAGTGGACGAGCAGTACTTC.

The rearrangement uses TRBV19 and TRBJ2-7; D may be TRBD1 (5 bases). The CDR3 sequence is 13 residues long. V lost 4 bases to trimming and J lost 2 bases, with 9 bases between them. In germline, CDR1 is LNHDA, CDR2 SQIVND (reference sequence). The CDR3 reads CASSKGLAYEQYF. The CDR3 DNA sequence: TGTGCCAGTAGTAAGGGGCTAGCCTACGAGCAGTACTTC.

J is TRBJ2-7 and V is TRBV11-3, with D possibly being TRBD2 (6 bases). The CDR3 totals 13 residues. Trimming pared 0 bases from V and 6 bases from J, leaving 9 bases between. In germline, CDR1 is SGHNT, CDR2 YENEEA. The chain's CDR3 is CASSLDRGSEQYF. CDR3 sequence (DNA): TGTGCCAGCAGCTTAGATCGGGGGAGCGAGCAGTACTTC.

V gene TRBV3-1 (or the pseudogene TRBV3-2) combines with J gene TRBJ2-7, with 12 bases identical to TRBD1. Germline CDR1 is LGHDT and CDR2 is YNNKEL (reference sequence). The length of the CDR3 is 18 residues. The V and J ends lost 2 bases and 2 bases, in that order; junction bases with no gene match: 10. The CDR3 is CASSQRRDRGRSTYEQYF. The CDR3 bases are TGTGCCAGCAGCCAAAGAAGGGACAGGGGGCGGTCAACCTACGAGCAGTACTTC.

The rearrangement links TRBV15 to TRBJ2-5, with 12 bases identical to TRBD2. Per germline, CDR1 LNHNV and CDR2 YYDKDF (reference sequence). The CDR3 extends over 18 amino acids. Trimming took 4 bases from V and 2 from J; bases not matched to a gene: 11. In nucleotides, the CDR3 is TGTGCCACCAGCAAATCCCTGACTAGCGGGAGCCGGCAAGAGACCCAGTACTTC. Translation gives CATSKSLTSGSRQETQYF.

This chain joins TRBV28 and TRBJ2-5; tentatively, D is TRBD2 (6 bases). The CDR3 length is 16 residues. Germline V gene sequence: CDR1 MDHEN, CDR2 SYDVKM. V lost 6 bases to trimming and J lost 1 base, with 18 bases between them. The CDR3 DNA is TGTGCCAGCAGCGGGGCCGGGACTCCCTCCCAAGAGACCCAGTACTTC. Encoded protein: CASSGAGTPSQETQYF.

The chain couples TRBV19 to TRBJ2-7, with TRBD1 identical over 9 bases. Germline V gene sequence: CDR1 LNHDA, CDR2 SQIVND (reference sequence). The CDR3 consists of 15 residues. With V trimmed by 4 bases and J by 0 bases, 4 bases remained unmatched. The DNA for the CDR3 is TGTGCCAGTAGTACGGACAGGGGAGGCTCCTACGAGCAGTACTTC. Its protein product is CASSTDRGGSYEQYF.

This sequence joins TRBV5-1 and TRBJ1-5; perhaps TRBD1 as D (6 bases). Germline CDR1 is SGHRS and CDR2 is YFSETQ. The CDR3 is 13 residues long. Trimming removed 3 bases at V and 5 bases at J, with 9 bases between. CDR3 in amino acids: CASSWTVDQPQHF. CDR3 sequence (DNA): TGCGCCAGCAGCTGGACAGTCGATCAGCCCCAGCATTTT. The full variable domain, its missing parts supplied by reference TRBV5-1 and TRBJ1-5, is KAGVTQTPRYLIKTRGQQVTLSCSPISGHRSVSWYQQTPGQGLQFLFEYFSETQRNKGNFPGRFSGRQFSNSRSEMNVSTLELGDSALYLCASSWTVDQPQHFGDGTRLSIL.

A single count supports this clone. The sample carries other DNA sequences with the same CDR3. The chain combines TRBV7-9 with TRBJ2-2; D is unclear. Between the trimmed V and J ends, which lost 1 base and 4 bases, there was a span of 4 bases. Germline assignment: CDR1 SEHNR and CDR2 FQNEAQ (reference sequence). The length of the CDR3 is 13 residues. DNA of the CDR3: TGTGCCAGCAGCTTAGACAGCACCGGGGAGCTGTTTTTT. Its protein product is CASSLDSTGELFF.

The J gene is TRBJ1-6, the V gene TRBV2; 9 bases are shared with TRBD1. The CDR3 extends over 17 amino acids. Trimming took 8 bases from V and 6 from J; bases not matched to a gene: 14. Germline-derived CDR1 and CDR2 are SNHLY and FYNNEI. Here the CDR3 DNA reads TGTGCCAGCTCTTGGCTTCGTGGGACAGGGCTTAATTCACCCCTCCACTTT. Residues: CASSWLRGTGLNSPLHF.

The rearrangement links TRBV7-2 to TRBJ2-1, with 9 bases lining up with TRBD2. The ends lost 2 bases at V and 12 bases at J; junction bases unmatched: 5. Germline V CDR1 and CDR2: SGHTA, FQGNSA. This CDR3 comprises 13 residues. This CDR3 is CASSLKGLARQFF. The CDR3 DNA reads TGTGCCAGCAGCTTAAAAGGACTAGCGCGGCAGTTCTTC.

The CDR3, as DNA: TGTGCCAGCAGCTTAGGTGTGGCAGGGGCTTATGGCTACACCTTC. Its protein product is CASSLGVAGAYGYTF. The rearrangement joins TRBV7-2 to TRBJ1-2; weak D call: TRBD1 (6 bases). This CDR3 comprises 15 residues. With 1 base removed from V and 5 bases from J, the gap between germline ends came to 14 bases. Germline V gene data show CDR1 as SGHTA and CDR2 as FQGNSA.

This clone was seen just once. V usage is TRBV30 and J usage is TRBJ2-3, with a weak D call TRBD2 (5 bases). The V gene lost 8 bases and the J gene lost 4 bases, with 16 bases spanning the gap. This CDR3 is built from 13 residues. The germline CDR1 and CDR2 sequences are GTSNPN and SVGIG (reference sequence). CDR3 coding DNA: TGTGCCGGGATAGCGACACTCGCAGATACGCAGTATTTT. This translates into CAGIATLADTQYF. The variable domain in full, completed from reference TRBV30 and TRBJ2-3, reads SQTIHQWPATLVQPVGSPLSLECTVEGTSNPNLYWYRQAAGRGLQLLFYSVGIGQISSEVPQNLSASRPQDRQFILSSKKLLLSDSGFYLCAGIATLADTQYFGPGTRLTVL.

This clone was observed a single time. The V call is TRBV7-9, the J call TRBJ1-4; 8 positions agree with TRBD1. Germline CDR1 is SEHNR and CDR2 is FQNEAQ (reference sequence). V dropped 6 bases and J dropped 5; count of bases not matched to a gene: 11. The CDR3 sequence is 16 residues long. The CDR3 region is CASSIGGTGLNEKLFF. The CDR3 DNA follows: TGTGCCAGCAGTATCGGCGGGACAGGCTTGAATGAAAAACTGTTTTTT.

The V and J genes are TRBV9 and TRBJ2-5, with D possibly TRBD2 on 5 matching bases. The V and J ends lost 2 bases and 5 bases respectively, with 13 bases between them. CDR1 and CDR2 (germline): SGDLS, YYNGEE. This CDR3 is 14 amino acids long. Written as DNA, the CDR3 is TGTGCCAGCAGCGTCACAGCCCGAGGGGAGACCCAGTACTTC. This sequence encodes CASSVTARGETQYF.

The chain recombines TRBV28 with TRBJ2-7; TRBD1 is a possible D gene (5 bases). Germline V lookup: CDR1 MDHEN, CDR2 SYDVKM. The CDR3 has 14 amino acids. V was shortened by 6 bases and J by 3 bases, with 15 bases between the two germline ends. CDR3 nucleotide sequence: TGTGCCAGCAGAGGACGTCAGGGTAACTACGAGCAGTACTTC. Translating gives CASRGRQGNYEQYF.

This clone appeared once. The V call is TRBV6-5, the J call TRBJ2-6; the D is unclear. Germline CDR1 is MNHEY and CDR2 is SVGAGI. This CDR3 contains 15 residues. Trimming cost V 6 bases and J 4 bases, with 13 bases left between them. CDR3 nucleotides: TGTGCCAGCAGCACCCACGAAGCCGGGGCCAACGTCCTGACTTTC. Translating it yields CASSTHEAGANVLTF.

CDR3 coding DNA: TGTGCCAGCAGTTACGGAGACGATCAGCCCCAGCATTTT. It is translated as CASSYGDDQPQHF. This chain joins TRBV6-5 and TRBJ1-5; D gene unclear. The germline CDR1 and CDR2 sequences are MNHEY and SVGAGI. Trimming pared 2 bases from V and 5 bases from J, leaving 7 bases between. This CDR3 spans 13 amino acids.

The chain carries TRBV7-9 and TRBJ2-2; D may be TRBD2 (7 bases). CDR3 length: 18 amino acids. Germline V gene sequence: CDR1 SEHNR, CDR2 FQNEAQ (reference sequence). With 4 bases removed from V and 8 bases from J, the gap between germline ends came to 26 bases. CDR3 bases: TGTGCCAGCAGCTCCGTAGGCCCCCGAGGGGGGGCTACTGGGGAGCTGTTTTTT. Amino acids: CASSSVGPRGGATGELFF.

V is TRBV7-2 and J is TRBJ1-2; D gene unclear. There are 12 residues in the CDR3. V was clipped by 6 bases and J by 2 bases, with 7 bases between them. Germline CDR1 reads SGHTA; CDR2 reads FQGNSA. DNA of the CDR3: TGTGCCAGCAGGGGCTCAAACTATGGCTACACCTTC. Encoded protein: CASRGSNYGYTF. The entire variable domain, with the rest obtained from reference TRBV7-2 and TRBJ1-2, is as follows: GAGVSQSPSNKVTEKGKDVELRCDPISGHTALYWYRQSLGQGLEFLIYFQGNSAPDKSGLPSDRFSAERTGGSVSTLTIQRTQQEDSAVYLCASRGSNYGYTFGSGTRLTVV.